This T cell receptor beta chain was found in a study of post-analysis software for immune sequencing data. Unique molecular identifiers featured in each of the TCR beta cDNA libraries. TCRdb re-called the PCR reads through MiXCR, storing one row per CDR3 protein. The sample consists of over 700,000 distinct CDR3 sequences, roughly 27% of them appearing once. Broader study findings: Higher frequency in patients than in controls was seen for about five TRBV segments, with TRBV5-6, TRBV5-1 and TRBV20-1 among them.

This clonotype was recorded only once. The target antigen is unknown. The CDR3 is made up of 17 amino acids. V trimming: 3 bases; J trimming: 1 base; junction bases outside the gene matches: 11. CDR1 SGHNT and CDR2 YENEEA come from the germline V gene. The V call is TRBV11-3, the J call TRBJ2-7; 8 bases agree with TRBD1. The sequenced sample consisted of blood. The sequence was obtained from a girl aged 5 to 17 with multiple sclerosis. CDR3 protein: CASSLTGAPGGSYEQYF. CDR3 nucleotides: TGTGCCAGCAGCTTGACAGGGGCGCCCGGAGGGTCCTACGAGCAGTACTTC.